This entry features one TCR beta chain sequence. The data were taken from a study of control samples from healthy donors and cancer patients. The CDR3 is made up of 14 amino acids. Germline loops: CDR1 LNHNV, CDR2 YYDKDF (reference sequence). Losses at the gene ends were 1 base for V and 7 bases for J; bases not matched to a gene: 3. The table came from immunoSEQ multiplex PCR; TCRdb's copy has only in-frame clones and leaves some out. The sample has roughly 100,000 clones, approximately 90% seen once. This sequence originates from a man aged 55 to 70 with lung cancer. The J gene is TRBJ1-5, the V gene TRBV15; TRBD1 agrees at 8 bases. What was sequenced was PBMCs. The chain's CDR3 is CATSRGTGKQPQHF. The CDR3, as DNA: TGTGCCACCAGCAGAGGGACAGGGAAGCAGCCCCAGCATTTT.